The rows below give T cell receptor beta chains drawn from one sample of a study of cytomegalovirus exposure and HLA in healthy donors. Profiling relied on immunoSEQ multiplex PCR, and the TCRdb table lists in-frame clones only, not all of them. The sample lists 100,000 to 150,000 clones, more than 75% occurring once. The sequencing input was PBMCs. Every receptor here comes from a woman aged 55-69 years in good health and CMV-seropositive. CDR3s include the opening cysteine and the closing phenylalanine or tryptophan. D genes are given only for firm matches. Rows may omit the clone size; those that give it use once, few, many or a size class.

v_call: TRBV7-3; clone_size: .; d_call: .; j_call: TRBJ2-3; cdr3_aa: CASSPDGRTASTDTQYF; cdr3_nt: TGTGCCAGCAGCCCAGATGGGAGGACGGCTAGCACAGATACGCAGTATTTT
v_call: TRBV11-2; clone_size: .; d_call: TRBD2; j_call: TRBJ2-7; cdr3_aa: CASSSLAFPYEQYF; cdr3_nt: TGTGCCAGCAGCTCACTAGCGTTCCCCTACGAGCAGTACTTC
v_call: TRBV10-3; clone_size: .; d_call: .; j_call: TRBJ1-1; cdr3_aa: CAISPTKATGMNTEAFF; cdr3_nt: TGTGCCATCAGCCCCACCAAAGCGACGGGGATGAACACTGAAGCTTTCTTT
v_call: TRBV9; clone_size: .; d_call: .; j_call: TRBJ1-5; cdr3_aa: CASSVDSGSQPQHF; cdr3_nt: TGTGCCAGCAGCGTAGATTCAGGTTCCCAGCCCCAGCATTTT
v_call: TRBV5-1; clone_size: .; d_call: TRBD1; j_call: TRBJ1-1; cdr3_aa: CASSLGDRASNEAFF; cdr3_nt: TGCGCCAGCAGCTTGGGGGACAGGGCCTCTAATGAAGCTTTCTTT
v_call: TRBV30; clone_size: .; d_call: .; j_call: TRBJ1-4; cdr3_aa: CAWSETATNEKLFF; cdr3_nt: TGTGCCTGGAGCGAGACAGCAACTAATGAAAAACTGTTTTTT
v_call: TRBV28; clone_size: .; d_call: .; j_call: TRBJ1-5; cdr3_aa: CASISPPGPQHF; cdr3_nt: TGTGCCAGCATTTCCCCCCCGGGGCCCCAGCATTTT
v_call: TRBV11-1; clone_size: .; d_call: .; j_call: TRBJ2-3; cdr3_aa: CASSLTGSGTDTQYF; cdr3_nt: TGTGCCAGCAGCCTAACGGGGTCAGGCACAGATACGCAGTATTTT
v_call: TRBV11-2; clone_size: .; d_call: .; j_call: TRBJ2-1; cdr3_aa: CASSFPGEPVNEQFF; cdr3_nt: TGTGCCAGCAGCTTTCCGGGAGAGCCCGTCAATGAGCAGTTCTTC
v_call: TRBV15; clone_size: .; d_call: .; j_call: TRBJ2-1; cdr3_aa: CATSDKANEQFF; cdr3_nt: TGTGCCACCAGCGACAAAGCCAATGAGCAGTTCTTC
v_call: TRBV7-3; clone_size: few; d_call: .; j_call: TRBJ1-1; cdr3_aa: CASSSSLNTEAFF; cdr3_nt: TGTGCCAGCAGCTCCAGTTTGAACACTGAAGCTTTCTTT
v_call: TRBV29-1; clone_size: .; d_call: TRBD1; j_call: TRBJ2-2; cdr3_aa: CSATLDRGGELFF; cdr3_nt: TGCAGCGCCACCCTGGACAGGGGGGGGGAGCTGTTTTTT
v_call: TRBV27; clone_size: .; d_call: TRBD2; j_call: TRBJ2-1; cdr3_aa: CASSLFSGSASYNEQFF; cdr3_nt: TGTGCCAGCAGTTTATTTAGCGGGAGTGCGTCCTACAATGAGCAGTTCTTC
v_call: TRBV4-2; clone_size: .; d_call: TRBD2; j_call: TRBJ2-1; cdr3_aa: CASSQEKGLAGSYNEQFF; cdr3_nt: TGTGCCAGCAGCCAAGAGAAGGGACTAGCGGGGAGTTACAATGAGCAGTTCTTC
v_call: TRBV4-1; clone_size: few; d_call: .; j_call: TRBJ1-3; cdr3_aa: CASSQEYRVFSGNTIYF; cdr3_nt: TGCGCCAGCAGCCAAGAGTACAGGGTTTTCTCTGGAAACACCATATATTTT
v_call: TRBV29-1; clone_size: .; d_call: .; j_call: TRBJ1-3; cdr3_aa: CSVYQAGNTIYF; cdr3_nt: TGCAGCGTTTACCAGGCTGGAAACACCATATATTTT
v_call: TRBV7-8; clone_size: .; d_call: TRBD1; j_call: TRBJ2-3; cdr3_aa: CASSLTTGVNTQYF; cdr3_nt: TGTGCCAGCAGCTTAACGACAGGGGTAAATACGCAGTATTTT
v_call: TRBV18; clone_size: .; d_call: .; j_call: TRBJ1-3; cdr3_aa: CALKAVDVVGGLSGLSGNTIYF; cdr3_nt: TGTGCCCTCAAGGCAGTCGACGTCGTAGGGGGACTAAGTGGTCTCTCTGGAAACACCATATATTTT
v_call: TRBV7-2; clone_size: few; d_call: TRBD1; j_call: TRBJ2-5; cdr3_aa: CASRPTGARETQYF; cdr3_nt: TGTGCCAGCAGACCCACAGGGGCCCGGGAGACCCAGTACTTC
v_call: TRBV19; clone_size: .; d_call: TRBD1; j_call: TRBJ1-2; cdr3_aa: CASSIGYRGEGYTF; cdr3_nt: TGTGCCAGTAGTATAGGGTACAGGGGAGAAGGCTACACCTTC
v_call: TRBV29-1; clone_size: .; d_call: TRBD1; j_call: TRBJ1-3; cdr3_aa: CSVGTGVGNTIYF; cdr3_nt: TGCAGCGTTGGCACAGGGGTTGGAAACACCATATATTTT
v_call: TRBV5-4; clone_size: few; d_call: .; j_call: TRBJ1-2; cdr3_aa: CASSLDSYGYTF; cdr3_nt: TGTGCCAGCAGCTTGGACTCGTATGGCTACACCTTC
v_call: TRBV19; clone_size: .; d_call: TRBD2; j_call: TRBJ2-2; cdr3_aa: CASSILAGLAGELFF; cdr3_nt: TGTGCCAGTAGTATATTAGCGGGGCTAGCCGGGGAGCTGTTTTTT
v_call: TRBV6-6; clone_size: once; d_call: TRBD1; j_call: TRBJ2-3; cdr3_aa: CASSYQGTGGVDTQYF; cdr3_nt: TGTGCCAGCAGTTACCAAGGGACAGGTGGTGTGGATACGCAGTATTTT
v_call: TRBV4-2; clone_size: many; d_call: .; j_call: TRBJ2-7; cdr3_aa: CASSQGLADSYEQYF; cdr3_nt: TGTGCCAGCAGCCAAGGATTAGCGGACTCCTACGAGCAGTACTTC
v_call: TRBV7-2; clone_size: .; d_call: TRBD2; j_call: TRBJ2-3; cdr3_aa: CASSLGLAGITDTQYF; cdr3_nt: TGTGCCAGCAGCTTAGGCCTAGCGGGTATCACAGATACGCAGTATTTT
v_call: TRBV18; clone_size: .; d_call: TRBD1; j_call: TRBJ2-6; cdr3_aa: CASSPERQGSTGANVLTF; cdr3_nt: TGTGCCAGCTCACCAGAGAGACAGGGGTCCACTGGGGCCAACGTCCTGACTTTC
v_call: TRBV30; clone_size: once; d_call: .; j_call: TRBJ2-1; cdr3_aa: CAWSGIAESSYNEQFF; cdr3_nt: TGTGCCTGGAGTGGGATAGCGGAAAGCTCCTACAATGAGCAGTTCTTC
v_call: TRBV5-1; clone_size: once; d_call: TRBD1; j_call: TRBJ1-2; cdr3_aa: CASSGWDRNYGYTF; cdr3_nt: TGCGCCAGCAGCGGCTGGGACAGAAACTATGGCTACACCTTC
v_call: TRBV7-8; clone_size: few; d_call: .; j_call: TRBJ1-2; cdr3_aa: CASSPAGGTSSSLYGYTF; cdr3_nt: TGTGCCAGCAGCCCAGCGGGAGGGACATCCTCCAGCCTATATGGCTACACCTTC
v_call: TRBV5-1; clone_size: .; d_call: .; j_call: TRBJ1-1; cdr3_aa: CASSFWGGTEAFF; cdr3_nt: TGCGCCAGCAGCTTCTGGGGGGGCACTGAAGCTTTCTTT
v_call: TRBV6-5; clone_size: once; d_call: .; j_call: TRBJ2-1; cdr3_aa: CASSYSSRPNEQFF; cdr3_nt: TGTGCCAGCAGTTACTCGAGCAGGCCGAATGAGCAGTTCTTC
v_call: TRBV19; clone_size: .; d_call: TRBD2; j_call: TRBJ2-1; cdr3_aa: CASKGGASGGYNEQFF; cdr3_nt: TGTGCCTCCAAGGGGGGCGCTAGCGGGGGATACAATGAGCAGTTCTTC
v_call: TRBV29-1; clone_size: .; d_call: TRBD2; j_call: TRBJ2-3; cdr3_aa: CSVPPGTSGGTDTQYF; cdr3_nt: TGCAGCGTTCCACCCGGGACTAGCGGGGGCACAGATACGCAGTATTTT
v_call: TRBV4-3; clone_size: .; d_call: .; j_call: TRBJ2-2; cdr3_aa: CASSQKDSYTGELFF; cdr3_nt: TGCGCCAGCAGCCAAAAGGACAGCTACACCGGGGAGCTGTTTTTT
v_call: TRBV29-1; clone_size: .; d_call: .; j_call: TRBJ2-1; cdr3_aa: CSVARGQEEFF; cdr3_nt: TGCAGCGTTGCACGCGGGCAAGAGGAGTTCTTC
v_call: TRBV7-9; clone_size: .; d_call: .; j_call: TRBJ2-7; cdr3_aa: CASSSLERTNEQYF; cdr3_nt: TGTGCCAGCAGCAGCTTAGAACGGACAAACGAGCAGTACTTC
v_call: TRBV19; clone_size: .; d_call: .; j_call: TRBJ1-3; cdr3_aa: CASSTAEYSGNTIYF; cdr3_nt: TGTGCCAGTAGTACTGCGGAGTATTCTGGAAACACCATATATTTT
v_call: TRBV7-6; clone_size: .; d_call: .; j_call: TRBJ2-1; cdr3_aa: CASSLGAEQFF; cdr3_nt: TGTGCCAGCAGCTTGGGAGCTGAGCAGTTCTTC
v_call: TRBV7-2; clone_size: .; d_call: .; j_call: TRBJ2-7; cdr3_aa: CASSLGQPYEQYF; cdr3_nt: TGTGCCAGCAGCTTAGGACAGCCCTACGAGCAGTACTTC
v_call: TRBV11-2; clone_size: .; d_call: TRBD1; j_call: TRBJ2-2; cdr3_aa: CASAGTGKAGELFF; cdr3_nt: TGTGCCAGCGCGGGGACAGGGAAGGCCGGGGAGCTGTTTTTT
v_call: TRBV7-9; clone_size: .; d_call: .; j_call: TRBJ2-5; cdr3_aa: CASSLESRLETQYF; cdr3_nt: TGTGCCAGCAGCTTAGAGAGCAGGTTGGAGACCCAGTACTTC